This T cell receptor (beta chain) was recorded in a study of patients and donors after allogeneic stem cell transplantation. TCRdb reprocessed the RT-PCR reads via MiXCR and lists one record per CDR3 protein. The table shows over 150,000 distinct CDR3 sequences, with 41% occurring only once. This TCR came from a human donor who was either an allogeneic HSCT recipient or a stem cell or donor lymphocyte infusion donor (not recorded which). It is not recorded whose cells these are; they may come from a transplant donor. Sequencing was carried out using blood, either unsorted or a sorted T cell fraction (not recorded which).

CDR3 in DNA: TGTGCCAGCAGCGAGATTGGATTCGAACATAGCAATCAGCCCCAGCATTTT. Protein: CASSEIGFEHSNQPQHF. This chain uses TRBV7-9 with TRBJ1-5; D uncertain. Trimming took off 5 bases at V and 0 bases at J, with 17 bases between the two ends. Germline lookup yields CDR1 SEHNR and CDR2 FQNEAQ (reference sequence). The CDR3 has 17 residues.